These 27 T cell receptor beta chains were sequenced from one sample in a study of CD8+CD57+ T cells in acquired aplastic anemia. The template for TCR beta VDJ and CDR3 sequence profiling was genomic DNA. TCRdb re-derived calls from the reads in MiXCR, one entry per CDR3 protein. The table includes about 210,000 distinct CDR3 sequences, 60% to 65% detected once. The specimen was sorted CD4+, CD8+, or CD8+CD57+ T cells (not recorded which) from PBMCs. The receptors derive from a human donor in good health.

The rearrangement links TRBV7-8 to TRBJ1-1, with D maybe TRBD1 (6 bases). Germline V lookup: CDR1 SGHVS, CDR2 FQNEAQ. This CDR3 comprises 14 residues. V lost 1 base, J lost 9 bases, and 15 bases lay in between. The CDR3 sequence: CASSLVRDTRKAFF. In DNA form, the CDR3 reads TGTGCCAGCAGCTTAGTCAGGGACACTAGGAAAGCTTTCTTT. The full variable domain, with the rest looked up from reference TRBV7-8 and TRBJ1-1, is GAGVSQSPRYKVAKRGQDVALRCDPISGHVSLFWYQQALGQGPEFLTYFQNEAQLDKSGLPSDRFFAERPEGSVSTLKIQRTQQEDSAVYLCASSLVRDTRKAFFGQGTRLTVV.

The chain couples TRBV11-3 to TRBJ1-4; D is undetermined. Trimming shortened V by 2 bases and J by 5 bases, and 9 bases separated the two germline ends. The CDR3 length is 14 residues. Germline values: CDR1 SGHNT, CDR2 YENEEA. The CDR3 is CASSLTRPNEKLFF. The CDR3 region has the DNA TGTGCCAGCAGCTTAACTAGGCCAAATGAAAAACTGTTTTTT.

This sequence joins TRBV28 and TRBJ2-5; D gene unclear. Germline-derived CDR1 and CDR2 are MDHEN and SYDVKM. The CDR3 covers 17 residues. Trimming removed 2 bases from V and 7 bases from J, with 23 bases in between. CDR3 sequence reads: CASSLPPQAGVVATQYF. The CDR3 DNA reads as TGTGCCAGCAGTTTACCCCCCCAAGCCGGAGTGGTGGCGACCCAGTACTTC.

The V gene is TRBV10-3, the J gene TRBJ2-1; 10 bases agree with TRBD1. Germline-derived CDR1 and CDR2 are ENHRY and SYGVKD. There are 14 residues in the CDR3. Unmatched junction bases numbered 7, after V lost 6 bases and J lost 8 bases. CDR3 bases: TGTGCCATCAGGCCGGGACAGGGGAGGGATGAGCAGTTCTTC. This sequence encodes CAIRPGQGRDEQFF.

CDR3 nucleotide sequence: TGTGCCAGCAGCTTAGCAACCGTAAGCGGGAGCTATGGCGAGCAGTACTTC. As protein: CASSLATVSGSYGEQYF. The chain uses TRBV7-8 and TRBJ2-7; the match to TRBD2 covers 8 bases. Germline CDR1 and CDR2: SGHVS and FQNEAQ. V lost 0 bases, J lost 6 bases, and 13 bases stayed unmatched. The CDR3 is made up of 17 amino acids.

The chain has TRBV10-1 and TRBJ1-1; D remains ambiguous. Trimming cost V 8 bases and J 1 base, with 14 bases left between them. The V gene's germline CDR1 is WNHNN and CDR2 SYGVQD (reference sequence). The CDR3 is 14 residues long. CDR3 sequence: CASGVREGNTEAFF. The CDR3 DNA reads as TGCGCCAGCGGGGTTCGGGAGGGGAACACTGAAGCTTTCTTT.

The V and J genes are TRBV24-1 and TRBJ2-1; 12 bases align to TRBD2. Germline CDR1 is KGHDR and CDR2 is SFDVKD. With 5 bases clipped from V and 3 bases from J, the junction kept 10 bases outside the gene matches. The CDR3 is 18 amino acids. The CDR3 DNA follows: TGTGCCACCAGTGCTAGAGACCCTAGCGGGGGGGACTACAATGAGCAGTTCTTC. Amino acid sequence: CATSARDPSGGDYNEQFF.

Comments on this clonotype: The germline gene is not matched at one end of the junction; a read error may be the cause. V gene TRBV7-8 combines with J gene TRBJ2-7; D possibly corresponds to TRBD2 (6 bases). The CDR3 length is 14 residues. Per the germline V gene, CDR1 is SGHVS and CDR2 is FQNEAQ. CDR3 DNA sequence: TGCGCCAGCAGCCGACCCGGGACCGGAGGGGAGCAGTACTTC. Translating gives CASSRPGTGGEQYF. The whole variable domain, remainder taken from reference TRBV7-8 and TRBJ2-7, is GAGVSQSPRYKVAKRGQDVALRCDPISGHVSLFWYQQALGQGPEFLTYFQNEAQLDKSGLPSDRFFAERPEGSVSTLKIQRTQQEDSAVYLCASSRPGTGGEQYFGPGTRLTVT.

The genes are TRBV5-6 and TRBJ1-1; 8 bases fit TRBD1. Germline V lookup: CDR1 SGHDT, CDR2 YYEEEE. This CDR3 region has 13 residues. V shed 5 bases and J 8 bases; nucleotides not matched to a gene: 8. The CDR3 DNA follows: TGTGCCAGCAGTCCTGCCGGGACAGGCGAAGCTTTCTTT. Its protein product is CASSPAGTGEAFF.

The count of this clonotype is one. This sequence joins TRBV4-3 and TRBJ2-7; D remains unclear. Germline assignment: CDR1 LGHNA and CDR2 YSLEER. V was trimmed by 0 bases and J by 6 bases, leaving 15 bases between them. The CDR3 covers 15 residues. The CDR3, as DNA: TGCGCCAGCAGCCAAGATTACGGTGGTAAAGTCGAGCAGTACTTC. Its translation: CASSQDYGGKVEQYF.

In this sample, this clonotype turned up once. This chain joins TRBV10-3 and TRBJ1-3; maybe TRBD1 (6 bases). The CDR3 has 14 residues. V was trimmed by 5 bases and J by 2 bases, leaving 10 bases between them. Germline V gives CDR1 ENHRY, CDR2 SYGVKD. For the CDR3, the DNA is TGTGCCATCAGTATACAGGGCCCTGGAAACACCATATATTTT. This codes for CAISIQGPGNTIYF.

The rearrangement uses TRBV20-1 and TRBJ1-4; D ambiguous. CDR1 is DFQATT and CDR2 is SNEGSKA in the germline V gene (reference sequence). This CDR3 is 12 amino acids long. Trimming removed 0 bases from V and 8 bases from J, with 7 bases in between. The CDR3 sequence: CSARDGPEKLFF. Here the CDR3 DNA reads TGCAGTGCTAGAGATGGGCCCGAAAAACTGTTTTTT.

V is TRBV29-1 and J is TRBJ2-7; 8 bases agree with TRBD2. Germline V gene data show CDR1 as SQVTM and CDR2 as ANQGSEA. J lost 3 bases, V lost 6 bases, and 7 bases had no gene match. The CDR3 has 13 amino acids. CDR3 sequence reads: CSVDPGLGYEQYF. CDR3 coding DNA: TGCAGCGTCGACCCGGGACTAGGCTACGAGCAGTACTTC.

V usage is TRBV2 and J usage is TRBJ1-6; D is possibly TRBD1 (5 bases). Germline lookup yields CDR1 SNHLY and CDR2 FYNNEI. The CDR3 is made up of 15 amino acids. Trimming shortened V by 6 bases and J by 10 bases, and 19 bases separated the two germline ends. The CDR3 protein is CASRGAERGASPLHF. The DNA of the CDR3 is TGTGCCAGCAGGGGAGCGGAGAGGGGCGCCTCACCCCTCCACTTT.

The rearrangement joins TRBV10-3 to TRBJ2-2; maybe TRBD2 (5 bases). The CDR3 has 17 residues. Per the germline V gene, CDR1 is ENHRY and CDR2 is SYGVKD. V shed 3 bases and J shed 1 base, with 15 bases lying between them. The CDR3 loop is CAISEEGGYLNTGELFF. As DNA, the CDR3 is TGTGCCATCAGTGAAGAGGGCGGATATTTGAACACCGGGGAGCTGTTTTTT.

The sample holds a few counts of this clonotype. The V gene is TRBV20-1, the J gene TRBJ2-2, with unresolved D. V lost 6 bases to trimming and J lost 1 base, with 6 bases between them. The CDR3 has 12 residues. Looked up from germline, CDR1 is DFQATT and CDR2 is SNEGSKA (reference sequence). DNA for the CDR3: TGCAGTGCCCCTCAGAACACCGGGGAGCTGTTTTTT. It is translated as CSAPQNTGELFF.

The chain links TRBV20-1 to TRBJ1-2; D is possibly TRBD1 (5 bases). Trimming stripped 3 bases from V and 1 base from J, with 6 bases between. This CDR3 comprises 12 residues. In germline, CDR1 is DFQATT, CDR2 SNEGSKA (reference sequence). The CDR3 region is CSASRDNYGYTF. For the CDR3, the DNA is TGCAGTGCTAGCAGGGATAACTATGGCTACACCTTC.

This clonotype was seen at least ten times. The chain couples TRBV7-9 to TRBJ2-1; D gene ambiguous. CDR1 and CDR2 from the germline V gene are SEHNR and FQNEAQ (reference sequence). Trimming removed 0 bases from V and 9 bases from J, with 15 bases in between. This CDR3 region has 15 residues. CDR3 bases: TGTGCCAGCAGCTTAGCCGGTAGCCCCCGTCCTGAGCAGTTCTTC. Protein product: CASSLAGSPRPEQFF.

This chain joins TRBV9 and TRBJ2-1; TRBD2 matches at 7 bases. Germline CDR1 reads SGDLS; CDR2 reads YYNGEE. The V and J ends lost 4 bases and 6 bases, in that order; junction bases with no gene match: 7. The CDR3 is 14 residues long. The CDR3 DNA reads as TGTGCCAGCAGCCCCAGTGGGGGGGGCAATGAGCAGTTCTTC. This translates into CASSPSGGGNEQFF.

The chain employs TRBV16 and TRBJ1-3, with D unclear. With 0 bases removed from V and 8 bases from J, the gap between germline ends came to 14 bases. Germline lookup yields CDR1 KGHSY and CDR2 FQNENV. The CDR3 runs to 15 residues. The CDR3 protein is CASSQSANQVYTIYF. CDR3 bases: TGTGCCAGCAGCCAATCGGCTAACCAAGTATACACCATATATTTT.

This sequence joins TRBV12-5 and TRBJ2-5; the D gene could be TRBD1 or TRBD2 (5 bases each). The CDR3 loop spans 14 amino acids. CDR1 is LGHNT, CDR2 FRNRAP, per germline. The DNA for the CDR3 is TGTGCCAGCAGGTTGGGAGCTGGGGCGGAGACCCAGTACTTC. Amino acids: CASRLGAGAETQYF.

About this clonotype itself: This clone may be a read error of a much larger clone one base away. The V gene is TRBV28, the J gene TRBJ1-3; D is undetermined. The CDR3 is 15 amino acids. Germline V lookup: CDR1 MDHEN, CDR2 SYDVKM. The CDR3 DNA is TGTGCCAGCAGTTTATCCCCATTCTCTGGAAGCACCATATATTTT. As protein: CASSLSPFSGSTIYF. The entire variable domain, with the rest obtained from reference TRBV28 and TRBJ1-3, is as follows: DVKVTQSSRYLVKRTGEKVFLECVQDMDHENMFWYRQDPGLGLRLIYFSYDVKMKEKGDIPEGYSVSREKKERFSLILESASTNQTSMYLCASSLSPFSGSTIYFGEGSWLTVV.

The chain links TRBV14 to TRBJ2-5; 9 nucleotides agree with TRBD2. The germline CDR1 and CDR2 sequences are SGHDN and FVKESK. V lost 0 bases to trimming and J lost 2 bases; unmatched junction nucleotides: 7. The CDR3 length is 17 residues. Written as DNA, the CDR3 is TGTGCCAGCAGCCAAGAGTTGCTAGCGGGGAAACAAGAGACCCAGTACTTC. Protein: CASSQELLAGKQETQYF. The complete variable domain, with remaining parts taken from reference TRBV14 and TRBJ2-5, reads EAGVTQFPSHSVIEKGQTVTLRCDPISGHDNLYWYRRVMGKEIKFLLHFVKESKQDESGMPNNRFLAERTGGTYSTLKVQPAELEDSGVYFCASSQELLAGKQETQYFGPGTRLLVL.

This chain uses TRBV29-1 with TRBJ2-1; no reliable D call. This CDR3 region has 12 residues. CDR1 is SQVTM and CDR2 is ANQGSEA in the germline V gene. The ends were cut back, 8 bases at V and 7 bases at J, with 15 bases in the middle. CDR3 residues: CSSQGEWNEQFF. The CDR3 coding sequence is TGCAGCAGCCAAGGTGAGTGGAATGAGCAGTTCTTC.

This clonotype has a handful of counts. This chain joins TRBV15 and TRBJ2-2; 8 bases map to TRBD2. Germline V gene lookup returns CDR1 LNHNV and CDR2 YYDKDF (reference sequence). J lost 5 bases, V lost 2 bases, and 7 bases had no gene match. The CDR3 totals 16 residues. CDR3 coding DNA: TGTGCCACCAGCAGACGGCGGGGGGCCAGTACCGGGGAGCTGTTTTTT. Its translation is CATSRRRGASTGELFF.

This clonotype came up once. The rearrangement joins TRBV7-3 to TRBJ2-1; 16 nucleotides match TRBD2. Germline-derived CDR1 and CDR2 are SGHTA and FQGTGA. The junction had 7 bases not matched to a gene; V was cut back by 1 base and J by 7 bases. This CDR3 region has 18 residues. The DNA of the CDR3 is TGTGCCAGCAGCTTAATGTCCGGGACTAGCGGGGGGGCGAATGAGCAGTTCTTC. Its protein product is CASSLMSGTSGGANEQFF.

This clonotype showed up just once. The gene calls are TRBV7-8 and TRBJ2-3; D is possibly TRBD1 (6 bases). The CDR3 is 15 amino acids. Germline lookup yields CDR1 SGHVS and CDR2 FQNEAQ. V lost 6 bases, J lost 0 bases, and 13 bases lay in between. CDR3 nucleotide sequence: TGTGCCAGCAGGAGGACAGCCCTGAGCACAGATACGCAGTATTTT. Translated, it gives CASRRTALSTDTQYF.